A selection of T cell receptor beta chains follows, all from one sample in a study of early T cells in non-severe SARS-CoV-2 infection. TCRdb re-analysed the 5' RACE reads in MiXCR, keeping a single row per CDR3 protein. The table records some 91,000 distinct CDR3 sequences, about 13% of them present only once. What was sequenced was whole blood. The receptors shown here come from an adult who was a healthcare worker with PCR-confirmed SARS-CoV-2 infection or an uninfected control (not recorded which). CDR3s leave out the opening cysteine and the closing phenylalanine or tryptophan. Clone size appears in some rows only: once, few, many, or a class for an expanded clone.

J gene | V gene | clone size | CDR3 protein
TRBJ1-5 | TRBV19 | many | ASSDRGTLSNQPQH
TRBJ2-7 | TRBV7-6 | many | ASSFPTTGAPTYEQY
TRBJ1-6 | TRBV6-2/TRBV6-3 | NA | ASSQIPTGRKSPLH
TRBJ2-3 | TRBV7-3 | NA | ASSFAGGGTDTQY
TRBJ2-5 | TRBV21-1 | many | ASSKARAGAYQETQY
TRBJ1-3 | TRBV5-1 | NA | ASSTAGSGNTIY
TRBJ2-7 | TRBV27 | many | ASSLTGTSYEQY
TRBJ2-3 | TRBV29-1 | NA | SVTAGGGRDTQY
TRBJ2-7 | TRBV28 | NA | ASRDRGPSTLYEQY
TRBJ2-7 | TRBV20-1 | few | SAGQATYEQY
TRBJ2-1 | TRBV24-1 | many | ATSDTLGAYNEQF
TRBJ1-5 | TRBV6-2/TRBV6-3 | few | ASSYSPGLAQPQH
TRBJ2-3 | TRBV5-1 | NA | ASSLGGLPDTQY
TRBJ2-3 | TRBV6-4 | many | ASSDQNTDTQY
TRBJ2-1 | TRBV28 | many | ASSPWTSGGSEQF
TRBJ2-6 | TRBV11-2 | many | ASSLRPQGQGTSGANVLT
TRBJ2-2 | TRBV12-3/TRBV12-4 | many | ASSLQGEELF
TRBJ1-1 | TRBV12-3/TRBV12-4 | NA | ASSWGGDTEAF
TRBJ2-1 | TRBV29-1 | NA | SVEGDEQF
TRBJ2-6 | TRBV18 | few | ASSPPGAAFSGANVLT
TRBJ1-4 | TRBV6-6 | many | ASSYLLGAEKLF
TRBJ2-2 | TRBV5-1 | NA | ASSFGGAVTGELF
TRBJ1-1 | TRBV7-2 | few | ASRKQGSLGTEAF
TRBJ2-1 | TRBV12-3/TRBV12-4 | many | ASSLLGHNEQF
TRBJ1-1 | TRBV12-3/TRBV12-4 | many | ASRPTRGRAEAF
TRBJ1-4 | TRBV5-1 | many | ASSLVGQQNEKLF
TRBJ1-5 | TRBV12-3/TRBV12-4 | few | ASTQGSQPQH
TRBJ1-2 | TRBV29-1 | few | SVGRDTANYGYT
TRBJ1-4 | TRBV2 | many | ASSTSRATNEKLF
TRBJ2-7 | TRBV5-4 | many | ASSFRSEQY
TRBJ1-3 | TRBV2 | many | ASVAEASGNTIY
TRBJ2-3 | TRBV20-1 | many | SAVGLSSTDTQY
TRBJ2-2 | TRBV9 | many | ASSVGTGELF
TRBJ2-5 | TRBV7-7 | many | ASSLDNRVETQY
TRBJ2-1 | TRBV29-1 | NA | SVEEGVGVGQF
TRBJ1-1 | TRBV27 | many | ASSFWGRETEAF
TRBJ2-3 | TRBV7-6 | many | ASSLARQPEDTQY
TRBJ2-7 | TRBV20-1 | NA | SASVLGAYEQY
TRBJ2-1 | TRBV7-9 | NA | ASSLEAIHEQF
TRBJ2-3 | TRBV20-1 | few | SASDRTSTDTQY
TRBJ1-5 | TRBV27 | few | ASSLRGPGQPQH
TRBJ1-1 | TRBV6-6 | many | ASSYSPFTEAF
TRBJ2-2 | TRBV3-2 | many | ASSQESGKTGLVNTGELF
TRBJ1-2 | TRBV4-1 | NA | ASSLTVVQVNYGYT
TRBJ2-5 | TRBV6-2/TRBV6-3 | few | ASSWGQETQY
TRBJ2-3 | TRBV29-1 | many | SVDWQGSPSTDTQY
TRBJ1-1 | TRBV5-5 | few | ASSLIANRNTEAF
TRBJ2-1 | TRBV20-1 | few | SARAWVAGNEQF
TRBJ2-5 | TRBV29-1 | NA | SVSDTQETQY
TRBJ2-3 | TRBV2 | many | ASSEARPDSGGSDTQY
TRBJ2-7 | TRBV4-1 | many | ASSQEGGSIYEQY